Shown below are 5 T cell receptor beta chains from a single sample sequenced in a study of blood T cell repertoires in COVID-19. Assay used: immunoSEQ multiplex PCR; TCRdb lists only in-frame clones, some missing. The repertoire has about 160,000 clones, about 83% of them found once; the top ten carry roughly 4%. The specimen was PBMCs or T cells enriched from blood (not recorded which). The receptors shown here come from a woman between 50 and 59 years old in a cohort exposed to, infected with or recovered from COVID-19 (not recorded which).

The V and J genes are TRBV5-1 and TRBJ2-5; D uncertain. Germline V gene data show CDR1 as SGHRS and CDR2 as YFSETQ. This CDR3 has 13 amino acids. Trimming stripped 5 bases from V and 4 bases from J, with 12 bases between. The CDR3 loop is CASSLGPGETQYF. Here the CDR3 DNA reads TGCGCCAGCAGTCTGGGTCCGGGAGAGACCCAGTACTTC. The variable domain in full, with the rest retrieved from reference TRBV5-1 and TRBJ2-5, is KAGVTQTPRYLIKTRGQQVTLSCSPISGHRSVSWYQQTPGQGLQFLFEYFSETQRNKGNFPGRFSGRQFSNSRSEMNVSTLELGDSALYLCASSLGPGETQYFGPGTRLLVL.

The V and J genes are TRBV7-3 and TRBJ2-1; D perhaps matches TRBD2 (6 bases). Germline V gene sequence: CDR1 SGHTA, CDR2 FQGTGA. This CDR3 is 17 amino acids long. The ends were cut back, 3 bases at V and 6 bases at J, with 21 bases in the middle. CDR3 region: CASSLEGSGTQGNEQFF. CDR3 nucleotides: TGTGCCAGCAGCTTGGAGGGTTCCGGGACCCAGGGCAATGAGCAGTTCTTC.

The chain carries TRBV3-1 (or the pseudogene TRBV3-2) and TRBJ2-7; 8 positions agree with TRBD1. V was pared by 2 bases and J by 7 bases, with 4 bases of the junction left unmatched. This CDR3 region has 13 residues. The germline V gene encodes CDR1 LGHDT and CDR2 YNNKEL (reference sequence). The CDR3 reads CASSQRTGQEQYF. CDR3 nucleotide sequence: TGTGCCAGCAGCCAAAGGACAGGGCAGGAGCAGTACTTC.

The gene calls are TRBV10-1 and TRBJ1-1; 7 nucleotides match TRBD1. The V and J ends lost 8 bases and 7 bases, in that order; junction bases with no gene match: 7. The CDR3 runs 12 residues. CDR1 and CDR2 from the germline V gene are WNHNN and SYGVQD (reference sequence). The CDR3 loop is CASGPRGFEAFF. The CDR3 DNA sequence: TGCGCCAGCGGACCCAGGGGGTTTGAAGCTTTCTTT.

The chain employs TRBV10-3 and TRBJ2-5; D ambiguous. Germline loops: CDR1 ENHRY, CDR2 SYGVKD. The length of the CDR3 is 15 residues. V dropped 4 bases and J dropped 4 bases, with 16 bases sitting between them. The CDR3 DNA reads TGTGCCATCAGTGGAAGTTCGCCGCGATCAGAGACCCAGTACTTC. Translating gives CAISGSSPRSETQYF.